The clone carrying this T cell receptor beta chain was counted a single time. The antigen remains unidentified. CD4+ cell separation produced CD45RA+ naive and CD45RA-negative memory subsets. Germline V gene sequence: CDR1 MNHNY, CDR2 SVGAGI (reference sequence). Trimming cost V 5 bases and J 0 bases; bases outside gene matches: 6. This CDR3 region has 15 residues. The data belong to a study of shared clonotypes between healthy human individuals. Findings of the study overall: Clonotypes which were not shared had lower generation probabilities than clonotypes that all four donors shared.

Genomic DNA from each subset was divided evenly over several immunoSEQ plates. Replicate PCRs for sorted subsets used about 200 ng DNA; this equaled about 30,000 T cell genomes. The table came from immunoSEQ multiplex PCR; TCRdb's copy has only in-frame clones and leaves some out. Here the sample spans about 1 million clones, roughly 80% being singletons. V and J are TRBV6-6 and TRBJ1-1, with TRBD1 matching 7 bases. The specimen sequenced was memory CD4+ T cells sorted from blood. Stated subset: CD45RA-negative fraction. This clonotype originated in a man younger than 35 in good health. For the CDR3, the DNA is TGTGCCAGCAGTGGACGGACAGGCATGAACACTGAAGCTTTCTTT. Amino acids: CASSGRTGMNTEAFF.